A single sample gave rise to the 23 T cell receptor beta chains below, sequenced in a study of cytomegalovirus exposure and HLA in healthy donors (dated 2017 in TCRdb). Library generation was performed with the immunoSEQ multiplex PCR assay. For the multiplex PCR, a mixture combining 60 forward primers for TCR Vbeta segments and 13 reverse primers for TCR Jbeta segments was used. Sourced from immuneACCESS, this table was stored by TCRdb with only in-frame sequences that have V and J called. A share of the clones is absent; for the studies checked, an unresolved V gene accounts for under half, and the remainder has no known explanation. The table for this sample lists about 60,000 clones; about two thirds of them were counted only once. The ten largest account for 15% to 20% of the sample. The specimen sequenced was PBMCs. The receptors were gathered from a woman aged 55-69 years in good health and CMV-seropositive.

There are a few counts of this clone. The chain uses TRBV19 and TRBJ2-6, with 9 bases matching TRBD1. The V gene's germline CDR1 is LNHDA and CDR2 SQIVND (reference sequence). The trim removed 6 bases at V and 2 bases at J, leaving 5 bases unmatched. The CDR3 loop spans 16 amino acids. The CDR3 nucleotides read TGTGCCAGTAGCCGGACAGGGGTCCCTGGGGCCAACGTCCTGACTTTC. Protein sequence: CASSRTGVPGANVLTF.

The chain has TRBV9 and TRBJ2-3; D is possibly TRBD2 (5 bases). Trimming pared 0 bases from V and 2 bases from J, leaving 22 bases between. Germline CDR1 SGDLS, CDR2 YYNGEE. The CDR3 is 19 residues long. In nucleotides, the CDR3 is TGTGCCAGCAGCGTAGAAGGATTGGGGAGCAGTACCTACACAGATACGCAGTATTTT. Encoded protein: CASSVEGLGSSTYTDTQYF.

The V call is TRBV7-2, the J call TRBJ2-1; weak D call: TRBD1 (6 bases). Trimming cost V 5 bases and J 5 bases, with 16 bases left between them. This CDR3 has 15 amino acids. Germline-derived CDR1 and CDR2 are SGHTA and FQGNSA. The CDR3 nucleotides are TGTGCCAGCAGCCTTAGTAGGACAGAGAACAATGAGCAGTTCTTC. This sequence encodes CASSLSRTENNEQFF.

This chain uses TRBV7-2 with TRBJ2-7, with D maybe TRBD1 (5 bases). Germline CDR1 SGHTA, CDR2 FQGNSA. This CDR3 is 14 amino acids long. Trimming took 3 bases from V and 3 from J, leaving 12 bases between them. The CDR3 DNA sequence: TGTGCCAGCAGCTTCATGGACAAGCGCTACGAGCAGTACTTC. Protein sequence: CASSFMDKRYEQYF. The whole variable domain, filled in from reference TRBV7-2 and TRBJ2-7, reads GAGVSQSPSNKVTEKGKDVELRCDPISGHTALYWYRQSLGQGLEFLIYFQGNSAPDKSGLPSDRFSAERTGGSVSTLTIQRTQQEDSAVYLCASSFMDKRYEQYFGPGTRLTVT.

The sample holds one count of this clone. This chain links TRBV19 with TRBJ2-7; 8 positions match TRBD1. The CDR3 extends over 17 amino acids. From germline, CDR1 is LNHDA and CDR2 SQIVND (reference sequence). V trimming: 3 bases; J trimming: 0 bases; junction bases outside the gene matches: 10. The CDR3 loop reads CASSIVQGQANSYEQYF. For the CDR3, the DNA is TGTGCCAGTAGTATCGTCCAGGGACAGGCTAACTCCTACGAGCAGTACTTC.

The rearrangement links TRBV9 to TRBJ2-2, with D possibly matching TRBD1 (5 bases). CDR3 size: 14 residues. Trimming took off 6 bases at V and 6 bases at J, with 15 bases between the two ends. Germline-derived CDR1 and CDR2 are SGDLS and YYNGEE. For the CDR3, the DNA is TGTGCCAGCAACAAAGGGGCGGACGCCGGGGAGCTGTTTTTT. Protein sequence: CASNKGADAGELFF.

This clone was seen only once. This chain uses TRBV27 with TRBJ2-7, with TRBD2 as a possible D gene (6 bases). V was trimmed by 5 bases and J by 0 bases, leaving 14 bases between them. The CDR3 runs 15 residues. Germline lookup yields CDR1 MNHEY and CDR2 SMNVEV (reference sequence). CDR3 region: CASSPIPSVSYEQYF. The CDR3 coding sequence is TGTGCCAGCAGTCCCATCCCTAGCGTCTCCTACGAGCAGTACTTC.

CDR3 sequence: CASSYRDTNTEAFF. In DNA, the CDR3 is TGTGCCAGCAGCTACCGGGACACTAACACTGAAGCTTTCTTT. The chain uses TRBV5-5 and TRBJ1-1, with D perhaps matching TRBD1 (6 bases). CDR1 and CDR2 (germline): SGHKS, YYEKEE (reference sequence). The CDR3 length is 14 residues. Between the trimmed V and J ends, which lost 3 bases and 2 bases, there was a span of 11 bases.

This sequence joins TRBV5-4 and TRBJ2-3, with 8 bases aligning to TRBD2. Germline CDR1 and CDR2: SGHNT and YYREEE (reference sequence). V was clipped by 2 bases and J by 2 bases; unmatched bases: 4. CDR3 length: 15 residues. The CDR3 sequence: CASSLGGGITDTQYF. In DNA form, the CDR3 reads TGTGCCAGCAGCTTAGGCGGGGGGATCACAGATACGCAGTATTTT.

CDR3 residues: CASSPSRTGKNEQFF. In DNA form, the CDR3 reads TGTGCCAGCAGCCCCAGTCGGACAGGAAAAAATGAGCAGTTCTTC. The J gene is TRBJ2-1, the V gene TRBV7-2; 7 positions match TRBD1. After removal of 5 bases from V and 7 bases from J, the junction contained 11 bases not matched to a gene. The germline V gene encodes CDR1 SGHTA and CDR2 FQGNSA. The CDR3 consists of 15 residues.

This clone occurred many times. Here the CDR3 DNA reads TGCGCCAGCAGCCAAGATGGCCGGGAACATAATGAAAAACTGTTTTTT. Protein: CASSQDGREHNEKLFF. The rearrangement joins TRBV4-3 to TRBJ1-4, with D unresolved. The CDR3 loop spans 16 amino acids. V dropped 0 bases and J dropped 4 bases, with 12 bases sitting between them. Germline lookup yields CDR1 LGHNA and CDR2 YSLEER.

J is TRBJ1-1 and V is TRBV19, with 8 bases aligning to TRBD1. The CDR3 spans 14 residues. V lost 5 bases, J lost 4 bases, and 6 bases stayed unmatched. The germline V gene has CDR1 LNHDA and CDR2 SQIVND (reference sequence). CDR3 nucleotides: TGTGCCAGTAGTCCTAGACAGGGGAGCACTGAAGCTTTCTTT. This gives the protein CASSPRQGSTEAFF.

This clone occurred a few times. This chain connects TRBV19 to TRBJ1-2; 8 bases are a match to TRBD1. With V trimmed by 7 bases and J by 7 bases, 11 bases remained unmatched. Looked up from germline, CDR1 is LNHDA and CDR2 is SQIVND (reference sequence). There are 14 residues in the CDR3. CDR3 nucleotides: TGTGCCAGTACTCTCCTGGACAGGGTAGGTGGCTACACCTTC. Translating it yields CASTLLDRVGGYTF.

This clone has a single count. The chain carries TRBV7-6 and TRBJ1-5, with D possibly matching TRBD1 (6 bases). CDR1 is SGHVS and CDR2 is FNYEAQ in the germline V gene. Trimming took 1 base from V and 5 from J, leaving 18 bases between them. The length of the CDR3 is 17 residues. The DNA of the CDR3 is TGTGCCAGCAGCTTAGTAACCGGGAGGGGGGAAGATCAGCCCCAGCATTTT. Protein: CASSLVTGRGEDQPQHF. Full variable domain (rest looked up from reference TRBV7-6 and TRBJ1-5): GAGVSQSPRYKVTKRGQDVALRCDPISGHVSLYWYRQALGQGPEFLTYFNYEAQQDKSGLPNDRFSAERPEGSISTLTIQRTEQRDSAMYRCASSLVTGRGEDQPQHFGDGTRLSIL.

The rearrangement joins TRBV5-1 to TRBJ1-2, with a tentative D call TRBD1 (6 bases). V was pared by 4 bases and J by 5 bases, with 21 bases between. Germline V gene data show CDR1 as SGHRS and CDR2 as YFSETQ. This CDR3 has 16 residues. The CDR3 sequence: CASSLDGLTGGYGYTF. The CDR3 region has the DNA TGCGCCAGCAGCCTGGATGGGTTGACAGGAGGATATGGCTACACCTTC. Full variable domain (remainder filled in from reference TRBV5-1 and TRBJ1-2): KAGVTQTPRYLIKTRGQQVTLSCSPISGHRSVSWYQQTPGQGLQFLFEYFSETQRNKGNFPGRFSGRQFSNSRSEMNVSTLELGDSALYLCASSLDGLTGGYGYTFGSGTRLTVV.

This rearrangement joins TRBV7-2 to TRBJ1-2; weak D call: TRBD1 (6 bases). The CDR3 spans 12 residues. Germline values: CDR1 SGHTA, CDR2 FQGNSA. V was clipped by 7 bases and J by 8 bases, with 14 bases between them. The CDR3 coding sequence is TGTGCCAGCATGAACAGGGCAGGAGGCTACACCTTC. Translated, it gives CASMNRAGGYTF.

The chain is built from TRBV5-1 and TRBJ2-3, with D perhaps matching TRBD2 (6 bases). The CDR3 extends over 13 amino acids. Trimming shortened V by 3 bases and J by 2 bases, and 7 bases separated the two germline ends. CDR1 is SGHRS, CDR2 YFSETQ, per germline. The CDR3 sequence: CASSSDYTDTQYF. The DNA of the CDR3 is TGCGCCAGCAGCTCGGACTACACAGATACGCAGTATTTT.

The chain uses TRBV21-1 and TRBJ1-3; the table's D call of TRBD1 was not tested on the DNA. TRBV21-1 is shown as a pseudogene. This CDR3 comprises 16 residues. The CDR3 reads CASSQGTGQTGNTIYF. For the CDR3, the DNA is TGTGCCAGCAGCCAAGGGACAGGGCAAACTGGAAACACCATATATTTT.

The chain links TRBV7-8 to TRBJ1-1; D might be TRBD1 (6 bases). The CDR3 consists of 14 residues. The V gene lost 5 bases and the J gene lost 0 bases, with 10 bases spanning the gap. Germline V lookup: CDR1 SGHVS, CDR2 FQNEAQ. Written as DNA, the CDR3 is TGTGCCAGCAGCATACAGGGCATGAACACTGAAGCTTTCTTT. It specifies CASSIQGMNTEAFF.

The chain recombines TRBV10-2 with TRBJ1-5; D gene unclear. The CDR3 is 13 amino acids. Looked up from germline, CDR1 is WSHSY and CDR2 is SAAADI. The V end was cut by 0 bases, the J end by 6 bases, with 6 bases between. The CDR3 spells CASSESGSQPQHF. The CDR3 region has the DNA TGCGCCAGCAGTGAGTCGGGGAGTCAGCCCCAGCATTTT.

There are a few counts of this clone. V gene TRBV5-8 combines with J gene TRBJ1-4; D may be TRBD1 (6 bases). The germline V gene encodes CDR1 SGHTS and CDR2 YDEGEE. Trimming stripped 4 bases from V and 7 bases from J, with 14 bases between. This CDR3 is 14 amino acids long. The CDR3 bases are TGTGCCAGCAGCCACCGGGACATCCGTGAAAAACTGTTTTTT. Translation gives CASSHRDIREKLFF.

The table lists this clone with a few counts. The rearrangement joins TRBV11-2 to TRBJ2-7, with TRBD1 as a possible D gene (6 bases). The CDR3 contains 15 residues. Trimming left V 5 bases short and J 0 bases short, with 14 bases between. The V gene's germline CDR1 is SGHAT and CDR2 FQNNGV. The CDR3 bases are TGTGCCAGCAGCGCGAACAGGGATAGCTCCTACGAGCAGTACTTC. Protein: CASSANRDSSYEQYF.

CDR3 loop: CASSLRQGANYGYTF. The CDR3 coding sequence is TGTGCCAGCAGCTTGCGGCAGGGGGCTAACTATGGCTACACCTTC. The V gene is TRBV5-6, the J gene TRBJ1-2; 7 nucleotides agree with TRBD1. The CDR3 is 15 residues long. Unmatched junction bases numbered 3, after V lost 1 base and J lost 0 bases. Germline assignment: CDR1 SGHDT and CDR2 YYEEEE.